These 10 T cell receptor beta chains share one sample of origin, sequenced in a study of shared clonotypes between healthy human individuals. Only in-frame clones appear in the TCRdb table, and some are missing; sequencing was by immunoSEQ multiplex PCR. The profile shows around 1.4 million clones, around 98.5% of them singletons. Sequenced sample: naive CD4+ T cells sorted from blood. The subset was: CD45RA+ positively selected. Source of these receptors: a man aged 30-40 years in good health.

The count of this clone is one. This chain joins TRBV7-8 and TRBJ1-1; 8 positions match TRBD1. The CDR3 sequence is 17 residues long. Germline V gene data show CDR1 as SGHVS and CDR2 as FQNEAQ. V dropped 6 bases and J dropped 0; count of bases not matched to a gene: 12. The DNA for the CDR3 is TGTGCCAGCAGACCTCGGGACAGGCTATACATGAACACTGAAGCTTTCTTT. This translates into CASRPRDRLYMNTEAFF. Based on the CDR3 plus reference TRBV7-8 and TRBJ1-1, the full variable domain is GAGVSQSPRYKVAKRGQDVALRCDPISGHVSLFWYQQALGQGPEFLTYFQNEAQLDKSGLPSDRFFAERPEGSVSTLKIQRTQQEDSAVYLCASRPRDRLYMNTEAFFGQGTRLTVV.

This clone was recorded only once. The CDR3 bases are TGTGCCAGCAGCCAAGAGCGGGGAGGGCCGGGAAATGAGCAGTTCTTC. It encodes CASSQERGGPGNEQFF. The V and J genes are TRBV4-2 and TRBJ2-1, with 7 bases matching TRBD2. The junction had 9 bases not matched to a gene; V was cut back by 0 bases and J by 7 bases. The CDR3 covers 16 residues. Germline CDR1 and CDR2: LGHNA and YNFKEQ.

This clone is a singleton in its sample. The chain links TRBV5-1 to TRBJ2-7; the match to TRBD1 covers 9 bases. The CDR3 extends over 15 amino acids. The V gene's germline CDR1 is SGHRS and CDR2 YFSETQ. V lost 4 bases to trimming and J lost 2 bases; unmatched junction nucleotides: 7. The CDR3 sequence is CASSPTGGVTYEQYF. The CDR3 DNA is TGCGCCAGCAGCCCCACAGGGGGCGTAACCTACGAGCAGTACTTC.

This chain connects TRBV7-2 to TRBJ1-3; 7 bases match TRBD1. V shed 5 bases and J 1 base; nucleotides not matched to a gene: 5. CDR1 and CDR2 from the germline V gene are SGHTA and FQGNSA. The CDR3 consists of 15 residues. The CDR3 reads CASSADRDSGNTIYF. DNA for the CDR3: TGTGCCAGCAGCGCCGACAGGGATTCTGGAAACACCATATATTTT.

V is TRBV20-1 and J is TRBJ1-2; no clear D. The CDR3 consists of 10 residues. V was pared by 1 base and J by 11 bases, with 8 bases between. In germline, CDR1 is DFQATT, CDR2 SNEGSKA (reference sequence). CDR3 protein: CSARVGVYTF. CDR3 bases: TGCAGTGCTAGAGTCGGGGTTTACACCTTC.

The chain links TRBV4-3 to TRBJ2-5; D may be TRBD2 (6 bases). The CDR3 consists of 14 residues. V was clipped by 3 bases and J by 2 bases, with 10 bases between them. Per the germline V gene, CDR1 is LGHNA and CDR2 is YSLEER. The CDR3 region is CASSQAGRQETQYF. DNA of the CDR3: TGCGCCAGCAGCCAGGCCGGGAGACAAGAGACCCAGTACTTC.

A word on this clone: This sample includes further DNA sequences coding for the same CDR3. V is TRBV20-1 and J is TRBJ1-1, with a tentative D call TRBD1 (5 bases). Germline CDR1 is DFQATT and CDR2 is SNEGSKA (reference sequence). The CDR3 covers 11 residues. The V gene lost 2 bases and the J gene lost 8 bases, with 9 bases spanning the gap. CDR3 nucleotide sequence: TGCAGTGCTAGAAGGGCAGGGGAAGCTTTCTTT. It codes for CSARRAGEAFF.

This chain joins TRBV21-1 and TRBJ2-5; no DNA check was done on the table's D call, TRBD1. TRBV21-1 is flagged as a pseudogene. The CDR3 length is 13 residues. For the CDR3, the DNA is TGTGCCAGCAGCTTCAGGGGGCAAGAGACCCAGTACTTC. Protein sequence: CASSFRGQETQYF.

The chain is built from TRBV7-9 and TRBJ1-2; D call uncertain. The CDR3 spans 15 residues. V lost 2 bases, J lost 4 bases, and 14 bases lay in between. Germline CDR1 reads SEHNR; CDR2 reads FQNEAQ (reference sequence). The CDR3 loop reads CASSLLSVPGYGYTF. In nucleotides, the CDR3 is TGTGCCAGCAGCTTATTGAGCGTTCCCGGCTATGGCTACACCTTC.

V and J are TRBV29-1 and TRBJ2-4; tentative D call: TRBD2 (6 bases). Germline CDR1 and CDR2: SQVTM and ANQGSEA. This CDR3 spans 15 amino acids. Trimming pared 7 bases from V and 0 bases from J, leaving 16 bases between. The CDR3 nucleotides are TGCAGCGGTGTTAATAGCGGACTAGCCAAAAACATTCAGTACTTC. This translates into CSGVNSGLAKNIQYF.